What follows describes a single T cell receptor (beta chain). These data are taken from a study of blood T cell repertoires in COVID-19. Study information: COVID-19 samples collected from the United States, Italy and Spain covered acute and convalescent phases.

In the authors' workflow: Amplification of reference gene primers was used by the study to estimate nucleated cell counts. The assay was immunoSEQ multiplex PCR, and TCRdb's table has in-frame clones only and misses some. That table gives V, J and clone size, and the DNA gave D and trimming. The sample holds 200,000 to 250,000 clones; 82% are singletons and the top ten take roughly 3.5%. With V trimmed by 4 bases and J by 4 bases, 11 bases remained unmatched. The CDR3 is made up of 16 amino acids. In germline, CDR1 is KGHDR, CDR2 SFDVKD. What the recovered Cohort 3 donors had was two negative PCRs, clearance, or symptom resolution.

This TCR derives from a woman aged 60-75 years who had recovered from COVID-19. The sample comprised PBMCs or T cells enriched from blood (not recorded which). This rearrangement joins TRBV24-1 to TRBJ2-5; 7 bases map to TRBD1. CDR3 in amino acids: CATSEGRKGAGETQYF. The CDR3 DNA sequence: TGTGCCACCAGTGAGGGGCGAAAGGGGGCTGGAGAGACCCAGTACTTC.